A single sample gave rise to the 8 T cell receptor beta chains below, sequenced in a study of PD-1 blockade in classical Hodgkin lymphoma. After autologous stem cell transplantation all patients relapsed, and prior brentuximab vedotin exposure differed between cohorts. Clones were read by immunoSEQ multiplex PCR, and TCRdb kept only the in-frame ones, dropping some. The sample includes just over 7,000 clones, roughly 86% of them seen just once. The sequencing here drew on peripheral blood mononuclear cells (PBMCs), taken at baseline. These receptors were collected from a human donor with classical Hodgkin lymphoma.

The chain employs TRBV5-1 and TRBJ2-7, with a tentative D call TRBD2 (5 bases). Germline V gene data show CDR1 as SGHRS and CDR2 as YFSETQ. CDR3 length: 12 amino acids. Trimming cost V 1 base and J 5 bases, with 7 bases left between them. The CDR3 DNA reads as TGCGCCAGCAGCTTGCCCGGGGACGAGCAGTACTTC. It yields the protein CASSLPGDEQYF.

For the CDR3, the DNA is TGTGCCAGCAGCTTAGGGTCGACAAGGGTAGCCAAAAACATTCAGTACTTC. Translating gives CASSLGSTRVAKNIQYF. V and J are TRBV11-2 and TRBJ2-4; no clear D gene. CDR1 SGHAT and CDR2 FQNNGV come from the germline V gene. CDR3 length: 17 residues. V was pared by 1 base and J by 0 bases, with 13 bases between.

The V gene is TRBV27, the J gene TRBJ1-1; unclear D gene. Trimming took off 4 bases at V and 4 bases at J, with 13 bases between the two ends. The V gene's germline CDR1 is MNHEY and CDR2 SMNVEV (reference sequence). This CDR3 is built from 14 residues. The CDR3 loop reads CASSYQAGGTEAFF. The CDR3 DNA sequence: TGTGCCAGCAGTTACCAGGCCGGCGGCACTGAAGCTTTCTTT.

This clone showed up just once. Since a far larger clone is one base different, this is likely a read error. Other DNA sequences from this sample encode an identical CDR3 as well. J is TRBJ2-7 and V is TRBV11-2, with 7 nucleotides matching TRBD2. CDR3 length: 14 amino acids. The germline V gene has CDR1 SGHAT and CDR2 FQNNGV. J gave up 0 bases and V 5 bases, and 4 bases lay outside the gene matches. The CDR3 sequence: CASSQAGSSYEQYF. DNA for the CDR3: TGTGCCAGCAGCCAAGCGGGAAGCTCCTACGAGCAGTACTTC. Based on the CDR3 plus reference TRBV11-2 and TRBJ2-7, the full variable domain is EAGVAQSPRYKIIEKRQSVAFWCNPISGHATLYWYQQILGQGPKLLIQFQNNGVVDDSQLPKDRFSAERLKGVDSTLKIQPAKLEDSAVYLCASSQAGSSYEQYFGPGTRLTVT.

This clone occurred a few times. This chain joins TRBV19 and TRBJ1-5; 8 bases align to TRBD1. The trim removed 5 bases at V and 6 bases at J, leaving 9 bases unmatched. Germline loops: CDR1 LNHDA, CDR2 SQIVND (reference sequence). There are 15 residues in the CDR3. CDR3 amino acids: CASSVGTGWGQPQHF. The CDR3 DNA reads as TGTGCCAGTAGTGTTGGGACAGGATGGGGTCAGCCCCAGCATTTT.

The chain couples TRBV6-1 to TRBJ1-4; no clear D. Germline CDR1 and CDR2: MNHNS and SASEGT. The CDR3 is 14 residues long. The V and J ends lost 8 bases and 0 bases respectively, with 10 bases between them. CDR3 bases: TGTGCCAGCCGAAGAAGTACAACTAATGAAAAACTGTTTTTT. This codes for CASRRSTTNEKLFF.

This chain links TRBV11-3 with TRBJ1-5; 9 positions match TRBD1. Germline V lookup: CDR1 SGHNT, CDR2 YENEEA. CDR3 length: 14 amino acids. J was trimmed by 6 bases and V by 5 bases; bases with no gene match: 5. The CDR3 region is CASSPDRGCQPQHF. Here the CDR3 DNA reads TGTGCCAGCAGCCCCGACAGGGGGTGTCAGCCCCAGCATTTT. The complete variable domain, with remaining parts taken from reference TRBV11-3 and TRBJ1-5, reads EAGVVQSPRYKIIEKKQPVAFWCNPISGHNTLYWYLQNLGQGPELLIRYENEEAVDDSQLPKDRFSAERLKGVDSTLKIQPAELGDSAVYLCASSPDRGCQPQHFGDGTRLSIL.

V is TRBV5-5 and J is TRBJ2-1, with 14 bases matching TRBD2. Germline values: CDR1 SGHKS, CDR2 YYEKEE (reference sequence). The CDR3 is 16 amino acids. V lost 6 bases and J lost 6; bases outside the gene matches: 8. The CDR3 bases are TGTGCCAGCACCTCGACCGGGACTAGCGGGAGCAATGAGCAGTTCTTC. Translating gives CASTSTGTSGSNEQFF.